This T cell receptor beta chain was recorded in a study of cytomegalovirus exposure and HLA in healthy donors. Nominally healthy donors provided the samples, though records likely missed some immune exposures. Germline V CDR1 and CDR2: SGHNT, YYREEE (reference sequence). The CDR3 sequence is 14 residues long. The V segment lost 1 base and the J segment 6 bases; nucleotides outside the gene matches: 4. The PCR ran on 60 Vbeta and 13 Jbeta primers. Data came from immunoSEQ multiplex PCR; TCRdb stores just in-frame clones and leaves some out. The sample includes approximately 170,000 clones, roughly 84% of them seen just once.

The sequence came from a boy aged 2-9 years in good health and CMV-seronegative. Sequences were obtained from PBMCs. This sequence joins TRBV5-4 and TRBJ2-5; TRBD1 agrees at 9 bases. Here the CDR3 DNA reads TGTGCCAGCAGCTTGTCACAGGGGGCGCAGACCCAGTACTTC. This translates into CASSLSQGAQTQYF.